The source of this TCR beta chain is a study of blood T cell repertoires in COVID-19. Measured with immunoSEQ multiplex PCR; TCRdb has only the in-frame clones, and not every one. The table has a few hundred thousand clones, about nine tenths seen once. The CDR3 is 16 residues long. Germline CDR1 is MNHEY and CDR2 is SMNVEV (reference sequence). V was pared by 0 bases and J by 6 bases, with 6 bases of the junction left unmatched. The chain couples TRBV27 to TRBJ1-1, with 11 bases fitting TRBD1. Sequencing was performed on peripheral blood. The origin of this receptor is a man in his forties or fifties with acute or convalescent COVID-19. CDR3 coding DNA: TGTGCCAGCAGTTTATCTATAGGACAGGGGGCGGCTGAAGCTTTCTTT. Its translation: CASSLSIGQGAAEAFF.